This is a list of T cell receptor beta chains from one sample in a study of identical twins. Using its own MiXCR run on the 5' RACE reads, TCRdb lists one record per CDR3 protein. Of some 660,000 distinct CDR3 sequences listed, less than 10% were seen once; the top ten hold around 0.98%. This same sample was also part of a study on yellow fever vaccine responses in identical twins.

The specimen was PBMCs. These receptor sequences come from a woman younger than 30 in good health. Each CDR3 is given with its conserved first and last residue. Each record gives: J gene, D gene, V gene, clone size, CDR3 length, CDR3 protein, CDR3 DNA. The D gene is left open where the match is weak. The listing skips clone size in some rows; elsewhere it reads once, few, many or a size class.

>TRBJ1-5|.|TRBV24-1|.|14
CATSGGGDNQPQHF
TGTGCCACCAGTGGGGGGGGAGACAATCAGCCCCAGCATTTT
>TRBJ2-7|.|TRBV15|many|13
CATSEGAIYEQYF
TGTGCCACCTCCGAAGGGGCGATCTACGAGCAGTACTTC
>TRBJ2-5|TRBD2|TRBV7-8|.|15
CASSLEARGEETQYF
TGTGCCAGCAGCTTAGAGGCGCGGGGGGAGGAGACCCAGTACTTC
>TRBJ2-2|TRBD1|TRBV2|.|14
CASSEKTGRLELFF
TGTGCCAGCAGTGAAAAGACAGGGCGATTGGAGCTGTTTTTT
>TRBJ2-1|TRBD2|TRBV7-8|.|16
CASSLDERGSYNEQFF
TGTGCCAGCAGCTTAGATGAGCGGGGCTCCTACAATGAGCAGTTCTTC
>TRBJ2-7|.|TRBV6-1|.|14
CASTKAGLPYEQYF
TGTGCCAGCACTAAAGCCGGACTCCCCTACGAGCAGTACTTC
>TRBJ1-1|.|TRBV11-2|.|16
CASSFWASTLSTEAFF
TGTGCCAGCAGCTTTTGGGCCTCGACCTTATCAACTGAAGCTTTCTTT
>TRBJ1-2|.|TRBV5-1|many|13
CASSLVSGAGYTF
TGCGCCAGCAGCTTGGTGTCAGGGGCCGGCTACACCTTC
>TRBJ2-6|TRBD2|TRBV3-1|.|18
CASSLISGRSSGANVLTF
TGTGCCAGCAGCTTAATTAGCGGGAGAAGTTCTGGGGCCAACGTCCTGACTTTC
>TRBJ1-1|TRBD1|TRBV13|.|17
CASSLGQGARGNTEAFF
TGTGCCAGCAGCCTGGGGCAGGGGGCGCGGGGGAACACTGAAGCTTTCTTT
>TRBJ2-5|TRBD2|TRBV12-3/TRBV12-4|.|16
CASSFPVAGGKETQYF
TGTGCCAGCAGTTTCCCCGTAGCGGGGGGGAAAGAGACCCAGTACTTC
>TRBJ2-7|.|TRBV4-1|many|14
CASSQGSGSYEQYF
TGCGCCAGCAGCCAAGGATCGGGCTCCTACGAGCAGTACTTC
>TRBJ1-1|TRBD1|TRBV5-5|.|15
CASGDDRGWNTEAFF
TGTGCCAGCGGTGACGACAGGGGTTGGAACACTGAAGCTTTCTTT
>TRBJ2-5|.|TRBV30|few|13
CAWSVGFQETQYF
TGTGCCTGGAGTGTTGGGTTCCAAGAGACCCAGTACTTC
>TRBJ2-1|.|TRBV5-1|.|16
CASSLARGLSHNEQFF
TGCGCCAGCAGCTTGGCTCGGGGGCTATCGCACAATGAGCAGTTCTTC
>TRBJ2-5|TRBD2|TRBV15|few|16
CATSRVFGTRVETQYF
TGTGCCACCAGCAGAGTCTTCGGGACTAGGGTAGAGACCCAGTACTTC
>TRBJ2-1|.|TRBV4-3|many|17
CASSQDRFLVSYNEQFF
TGCGCCAGCAGCCAAGATAGATTCCTAGTCTCCTACAATGAGCAGTTCTTC
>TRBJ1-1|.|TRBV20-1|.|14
CSARESGVDTEAFF
TGCAGTGCTAGAGAATCTGGGGTGGACACTGAAGCTTTCTTT
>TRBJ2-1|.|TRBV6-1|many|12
CASSEGYNEQFF
TGTGCCAGCAGTGAGGGGTACAATGAGCAGTTCTTC
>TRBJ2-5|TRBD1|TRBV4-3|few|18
CASSPEGTGTIQQETQYF
TGCGCCAGCAGTCCCGAGGGGACAGGGACGATACAGCAAGAGACCCAGTACTTC
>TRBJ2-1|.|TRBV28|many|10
CASSLYEQFF
TGTGCCAGCAGTTTATATGAGCAGTTCTTC
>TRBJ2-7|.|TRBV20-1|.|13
CSAREARGYEQYF
TGCAGTGCTAGAGAGGCCAGGGGCTACGAGCAGTACTTC
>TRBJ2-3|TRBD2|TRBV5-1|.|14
CASSSRGVRDTQYF
TGCGCCAGCAGCTCCCGGGGGGTCAGGGATACGCAGTATTTT
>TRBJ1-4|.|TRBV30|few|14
CAWSTGNDFEKLFF
TGTGCCTGGAGCACAGGGAATGATTTTGAAAAACTGTTTTTT
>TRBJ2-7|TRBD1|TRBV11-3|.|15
CASSFRGQGDYEQYF
TGTGCCAGCAGCTTTAGGGGACAGGGGGACTACGAGCAGTACTTC
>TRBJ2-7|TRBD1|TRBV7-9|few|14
CASSLSRTGDEQYF
TGTGCCAGCAGCCTAAGCAGGACAGGGGACGAGCAGTACTTC
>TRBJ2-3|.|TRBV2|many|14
CASSERTNTDTQYF
TGTGCCAGCAGTGAACGGACCAACACAGATACGCAGTATTTT
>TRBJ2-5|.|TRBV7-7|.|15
CASSLFGGFQGTQYF
TGTGCTAGCAGCTTATTCGGAGGCTTCCAAGGGACCCAGTACTTC
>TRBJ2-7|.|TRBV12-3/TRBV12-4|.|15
CASGQVEVNGYEQYF
TGTGCCAGCGGTCAGGTCGAGGTAAACGGCTACGAGCAGTACTTC
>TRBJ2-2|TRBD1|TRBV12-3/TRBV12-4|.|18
CAFSRGQGANTNTGELFF
TGTGCCTTCAGTCGGGGACAGGGGGCGAATACGAACACCGGGGAGCTGTTTTTT
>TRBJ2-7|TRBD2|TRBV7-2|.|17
CASSLGLAGTIQGEQYF
TGTGCCAGCAGCTTGGGACTAGCGGGAACCATACAGGGCGAGCAGTACTTC
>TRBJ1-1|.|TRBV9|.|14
CASSVGDTNTEAFF
TGTGCCAGCAGCGTAGGGGACACGAACACTGAAGCTTTCTTT